The entry below describes one T cell receptor beta chain. Authors' methods: Researchers report that nucleated cell counts were estimated from reference gene primer amplification. Profiled with immunoSEQ multiplex PCR; TCRdb holds only in-frame clones, not every one. V, J and clone size are those of that table, while D and trimming were read from the DNA. This table has 200,000 to 300,000 clones, around 90% appearing once. V was cut by 6 bases and J by 4 bases, with 15 bases left in between. CDR1 is MNHEY, CDR2 SMNVEV, per germline (reference sequence). This CDR3 spans 15 amino acids. This entry is derived from a study of blood T cell repertoires in COVID-19. At the level of the study: Acute and convalescent COVID-19 samples came from the United States, Italy and Spain. The cDNA or gDNA used as material had been derived from T cells, B-cell-depleted T cells, or PBMCs.

The chain links TRBV27 to TRBJ1-4; D is unresolved. The TCR sequence derives from a woman aged 70-85 years with active or convalescent COVID-19. Sequencing was carried out using peripheral blood. The CDR3 here is CASSPEEAINEKLFF. In DNA form, the CDR3 reads TGTGCCAGCAGCCCGGAGGAGGCGATTAATGAAAAACTGTTTTTT.